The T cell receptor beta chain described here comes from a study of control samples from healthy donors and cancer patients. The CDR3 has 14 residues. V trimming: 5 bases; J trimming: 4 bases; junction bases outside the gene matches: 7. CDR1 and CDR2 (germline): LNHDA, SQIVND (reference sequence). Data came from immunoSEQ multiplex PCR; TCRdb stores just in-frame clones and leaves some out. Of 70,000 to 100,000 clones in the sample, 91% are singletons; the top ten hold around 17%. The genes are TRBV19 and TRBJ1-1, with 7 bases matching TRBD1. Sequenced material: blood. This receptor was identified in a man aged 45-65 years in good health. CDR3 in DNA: TGTGCCAGTAGTGTGACAGGGATTGGCACTGAAGCTTTCTTT. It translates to CASSVTGIGTEAFF.